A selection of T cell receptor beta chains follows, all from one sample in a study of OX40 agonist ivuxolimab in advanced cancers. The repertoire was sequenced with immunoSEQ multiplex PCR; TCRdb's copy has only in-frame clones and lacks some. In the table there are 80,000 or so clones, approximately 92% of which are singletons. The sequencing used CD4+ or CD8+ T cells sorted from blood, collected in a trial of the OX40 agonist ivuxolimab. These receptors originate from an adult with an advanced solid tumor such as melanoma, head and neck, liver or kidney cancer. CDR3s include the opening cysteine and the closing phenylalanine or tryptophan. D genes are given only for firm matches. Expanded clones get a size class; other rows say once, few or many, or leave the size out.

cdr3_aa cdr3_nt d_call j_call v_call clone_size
CASSSGQGGETQYF TGTGCCAGCAGCTCGGGACAGGGCGGGGAGACCCAGTACTTC TRBD1 TRBJ2-5 TRBV11-2 .
CASNRGSGGSYEQYF TGTGCCAGCAACAGGGGCAGCGGGGGGTCCTACGAGCAGTACTTC TRBD2 TRBJ2-7 TRBV2 .
CASSPGTGVVQPQHF TGCGCCAGCAGCCCCGGGACAGGGGTGGTCCAGCCCCAGCATTTT TRBD1 TRBJ1-5 TRBV4-1 .
CASSSVGLSTGELFF TGTGCCAGCAGTTCCGTCGGGCTTTCAACCGGGGAGCTGTTTTTT . TRBJ2-2 TRBV6-5 .
CASSLEEGQAVYGYTF TGCGCCAGCAGCTTGGAGGAGGGGCAGGCTGTCTATGGCTACACCTTC . TRBJ1-2 TRBV5-1 .
CASSPDRDGYTF TGTGCCAGCTCACCAGACAGAGATGGCTACACCTTC . TRBJ1-2 TRBV18 .
CAWELGVKQYF TGTGCCTGGGAGCTGGGAGTGAAGCAGTATTTT . TRBJ2-3 TRBV30 .
CASSPFSGTSGYF TGTGCCAGCTCACCCTTTTCCGGGACTAGCGGGTATTTT TRBD2 TRBJ2-3 TRBV18 .
CASSLDRRDRRSVGLEQYF TGTGCCAGCAGCTTAGACCGACGGGACCGAAGGTCCGTAGGGCTCGAGCAGTACTTC . TRBJ2-7 TRBV7-8 .
CASSRTGPGGNQPQHF TGTGCCAGTAGCCGGACAGGCCCAGGAGGGAATCAGCCCCAGCATTTT TRBD1 TRBJ1-5 TRBV19 .
CASSPKGGNTEAFF TGTGCCAGCAGTCCCAAGGGGGGCAACACTGAAGCTTTCTTT . TRBJ1-1 TRBV6-6 .
CASRVPGTRNTEAFF TGTGCCAGCAGAGTCCCCGGGACGAGGAACACTGAAGCTTTCTTT . TRBJ1-1 TRBV6-1 .
CASSLTSGRFIEQYF TGTGCCAGCAGCTTAACGAGCGGGAGATTCATCGAGCAGTACTTC TRBD2 TRBJ2-7 TRBV7-9 .
CASSVEGAGGGSGELFF TGTGCCAGCAGCGTAGAGGGCGCGGGCGGGGGAAGCGGGGAGCTGTTTTTT TRBD2 TRBJ2-2 TRBV9 .
CASSRAGDNEQFF TGTGCCAGTAGTAGGGCCGGGGACAATGAGCAGTTCTTC . TRBJ2-1 TRBV19 .
CASSSPLRGWTEAFF TGTGCCAGCAGTTCGCCGTTGAGGGGTTGGACTGAAGCTTTCTTT . TRBJ1-1 TRBV27 .
CASSHLTGQETQYF TGCGCCAGCAGCCATCTGACGGGCCAAGAGACCCAGTACTTC . TRBJ2-5 TRBV4-1 .
CASSRMLQGVGELFF TGTGCCAGCAGCCGGATGCTACAGGGCGTCGGGGAGCTGTTTTTT . TRBJ2-2 TRBV11-3 once
CASSQAGNTIYF TGTGCCAGCAGCCAGGCGGGAAACACCATATATTTT . TRBJ1-3 TRBV9 .
CASSLTLNRRELFF TGCGCCAGCAGCTTGACTCTCAACAGAAGGGAGCTGTTTTTT . TRBJ2-2 TRBV5-1 once
CASSHGGCEGRGAVF TGTGCCAGCAGCCATGGGGGGTGTGAAGGCCGGGGAGCTGTTTTT . TRBJ2-2 TRBV6-5 .
CASREWSGQETQYF TGCGCCAGCAGGGAATGGAGCGGACAAGAGACCCAGTACTTC . TRBJ2-5 TRBV5-1 .
CAISKLVREETQYF TGTGCCATCAGTAAACTAGTCCGGGAAGAGACCCAGTACTTC . TRBJ2-5 TRBV10-3 .